This TCR beta chain comes out of a study of cytomegalovirus exposure and HLA in healthy donors. CDR3 length equals 14 residues. The germline V and J ends were trimmed by 6 bases and 4 bases, with 12 bases remaining between them. CDR1 is SNHLY, CDR2 FYNNEI, per germline. The PCR was carried out with 60 Vbeta primers and 13 Jbeta primers. Sequencing was performed with immunoSEQ multiplex PCR; in TCRdb, only in-frame clones are kept and a portion is missing. The table shows 170,000 or so clones, with less than 90% occurring only once. This TCR came from a boy aged 2 to 10 in good health and CMV-seronegative. This rearrangement joins TRBV2 to TRBJ1-4; no reliable D call. Sequencing used PBMCs. The CDR3 DNA reads TGTGCCAGCAGCCGCACAGAATTTAATGAAAAACTGTTTTTT. It translates to CASSRTEFNEKLFF.